This T cell receptor beta chain was obtained from a study of T cells expressing NK-cell markers. UMIs were included in TCR beta cDNA generated by 5'RACE template switching. After re-calling the 5' RACE reads, TCRdb lists one entry per CDR3 protein, DNA absent. This listing includes over 100,000 distinct CDR3 sequences. Broader study findings: Four donors' CD3+CD56-NKG2C+ cells were dominated by the same clonotypes.

As regards this clonotype: What it recognizes is unknown.

There are 19 residues in the CDR3. In germline, CDR1 is LGHDT, CDR2 YNNKEL (reference sequence). The sample was blood T cells: a sorted CD56 or NKG2C T cell subset, CD4+ or CD8+ T cells, or bulk PBMC T cells (not recorded which). The sequence was collected from a woman aged 18 to 75 in good health. J is TRBJ2-1 and V is TRBV3-1; TCRdb's D gene call, TRBD2, goes unchecked for lack of DNA. CDR3 protein: CASSQAGSGASSSYNEQFF.